The present T cell receptor beta chain was sequenced within a study of T cell clonotyping in hematopoietic cell transplantation. Clones were read by immunoSEQ multiplex PCR, and TCRdb kept only the in-frame ones, dropping some. The repertoire has around 27,000 clones, 60% to 75% of them found once; the top ten carry 5% to 6.5%. Notes on the study in general: Pathologically expanded recipient clonotypes increased progressively from day 30 to day 180 as diversity fell.

Indicated time point: recipient sample about 28 days before transplant, after cytoreduction. This CDR3 contains 11 residues. Germline V gives CDR1 MDHEN, CDR2 SYDVKM. The V gene lost 8 bases and the J gene lost 8 bases, with 12 bases spanning the gap. This clone showed up just a few times. The antigen remains undetermined. This rearrangement joins TRBV28 to TRBJ1-2; the D is unclear. This sequence was found in a man aged 50-59 years with myelodysplastic syndrome. Some clones in this sample may be carry-over from other donors' samples. Specimen: peripheral blood mononuclear cells, collected before stem cell transplant. CDR3 DNA: TGTGCCAGCTCCCCTACCAGGGGCTACACCTTC. Its translation is CASSPTRGYTF.